Listed below are T cell receptor beta chains from one sample, sequenced in a study of siplizumab effects on memory and regulatory T cells. Measured with immunoSEQ multiplex PCR; TCRdb has only the in-frame clones, and not every one. The sample consists of fewer than 60,000 clones, 93% of them appearing once. Sample: CD8+ T cells sorted from blood. Source of these receptors: a human donor in good health. Each CDR3 is given with its conserved first and last residue. The D gene is left open where the match is weak. Clone size, where shown, is once, few, many, or a class for clones that have expanded.

j_gene	abundance	len	d_gene	v_gene	CDR3nt	CDR3aa
TRBJ2-1	.	14	.	TRBV27	TGTGCCAGCAGTTTAAGCAGCGTTGTGGATGAGCAGTTCTTC	CASSLSSVVDEQFF
TRBJ2-7	.	14	TRBD2	TRBV27	TGTGCCAGCAGTTTAGGGAGGGTAGGTTACGAGCAGTACTTC	CASSLGRVGYEQYF
TRBJ2-7	.	15	.	TRBV6-6	TGTGCCAGCAGTCCCCAGGCCGGAGCCTCCTACGAGCAGTACTTC	CASSPQAGASYEQYF
TRBJ2-7	.	11	.	TRBV29-1	TGCAGCGCCTTGACGGACTACGAGCAGTACTTC	CSALTDYEQYF
TRBJ1-1	.	12	.	TRBV10-3	TGTGCCTCCGGGGCCAGAACGAATGAAGCTTTCTTT	CASGARTNEAFF
TRBJ2-2	.	14	.	TRBV5-1	TGCGCCAGCAGCTTTGGAGGGGACACCGGGGAGCTGTTTTTT	CASSFGGDTGELFF
TRBJ1-2	few	13	.	TRBV4-1	TGCGCCAGCAGCCAAGATTCTAACTATGGCTACACCTTC	CASSQDSNYGYTF
TRBJ2-5	once	14	.	TRBV5-6	TGTGCCAGCAGCCTACGGACGGCTCAAGAGACCCAGTACTTC	CASSLRTAQETQYF
TRBJ2-2	.	12	.	TRBV29-1	TGCAGCGTTCCCAAAAACACCGGGGAGCTGTTTTTT	CSVPKNTGELFF
TRBJ2-6	.	20	.	TRBV28	TGTGCCAGCAGTACCCACGAGCTGGCAGGCGTTAAACCTGGGGCCAACGTCCTGACTTTC	CASSTHELAGVKPGANVLTF